The rows below give T cell receptor beta chains drawn from one sample of a study of cytomegalovirus exposure and HLA in healthy donors. Sequencing was performed with immunoSEQ multiplex PCR; in TCRdb, only in-frame clones are kept and a portion is missing. The table lists 150,000 to 200,000 clones, about 75% of them singletons. The sample comprised PBMCs. The receptors derive from a female donor in good health and CMV-seronegative. Both conserved end residues are trimmed from each CDR3.

v_call	j_call	cdr3_aa
TRBV19	TRBJ1-4	ASSRQRNEKLF
TRBV10-1	TRBJ2-7	ASSEVETYEQY
TRBV5-1	TRBJ2-7	ASSARDRAYEQY
TRBV7-3	TRBJ2-5	ASAGERQETQY
TRBV30	TRBJ1-2	AWSSPPGRGSRAYGYT
TRBV7-9	TRBJ2-1	ASSFQRGNEQF
TRBV25-1	TRBJ2-2	ASRKLGQGSTGELF
TRBV5-4	TRBJ2-7	ASSLAPGYEQY
TRBV9	TRBJ2-1	ASSVGGRGGPNEQF
TRBV30	TRBJ1-1	AWNTDGTEAF
TRBV5-1	TRBJ1-1	ASSFGTGDTEAF
TRBV4-2	TRBJ2-1	ASSPEASGTRWVNEQF
TRBV10-3	TRBJ1-1	AITSGNTEAF
TRBV7-2	TRBJ2-7	ASSLGTSGRTLSYEQY
TRBV25-1	.	ASSVQGASYEQY